This T cell receptor (beta chain) comes out of a study of PD-L1 blockade in urothelial cancer. Study as a whole: The study started patients on atezolizumab around 2014, giving 1,200 mg intravenously every 3 weeks. Blood underwent analysis 3 weeks (second dose) and 6 weeks after treatment began.

CDR1 is MGHRA and CDR2 is YSYEKL in the germline V gene. The V gene end was trimmed by 1 base and the J gene end by 2 bases; junction bases not matched to a gene: 1. CDR3 length equals 15 residues. The table came from immunoSEQ multiplex PCR; TCRdb's copy has only in-frame clones and leaves some out. The repertoire includes approximately 48,000 clones, about four fifths of them detected once, and 10% sits in the top ten. As regards this clone: Its antigen is not known.

Time point indicated: pretreatment peripheral blood. Whole-study results and caveats: Durable-benefit patients expanded tumor-associated blood clones more at 3 weeks.

The gene calls are TRBV4-1 and TRBJ2-3; TRBD1 matches at 9 bases. The material sequenced was PBMCs, taken around atezolizumab (anti-PD-L1) treatment. The TCR originated in a man aged 70 or older with urothelial cancer. The CDR3 DNA reads as TGCGCCAGCAGCCAAGGGGACAGGGCCACAGATACGCAGTATTTT. Translating it yields CASSQGDRATDTQYF.